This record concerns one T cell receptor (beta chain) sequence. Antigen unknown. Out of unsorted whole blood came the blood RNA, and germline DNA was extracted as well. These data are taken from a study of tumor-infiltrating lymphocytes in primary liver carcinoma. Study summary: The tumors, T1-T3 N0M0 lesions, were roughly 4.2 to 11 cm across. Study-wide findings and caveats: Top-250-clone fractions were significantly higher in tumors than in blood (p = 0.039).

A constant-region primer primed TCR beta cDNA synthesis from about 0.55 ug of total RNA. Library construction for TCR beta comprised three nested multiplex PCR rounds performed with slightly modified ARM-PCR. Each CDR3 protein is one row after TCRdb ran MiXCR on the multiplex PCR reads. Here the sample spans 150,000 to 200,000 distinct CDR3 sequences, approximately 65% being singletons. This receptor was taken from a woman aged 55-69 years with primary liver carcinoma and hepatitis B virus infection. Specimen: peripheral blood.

The CDR3 spells CASSQTGLRYEQYF. The DNA of the CDR3 is TGTGCCAGCAGCCAAACTGGACTACGCTACGAGCAGTACTTC. The V and J genes are TRBV14 and TRBJ2-7; maybe TRBD2 (6 bases). Deletions cut 2 bases from V and 3 bases from J, with 11 bases between. The germline gives CDR1 SGHDN, CDR2 FVKESK. The CDR3 has 14 amino acids.